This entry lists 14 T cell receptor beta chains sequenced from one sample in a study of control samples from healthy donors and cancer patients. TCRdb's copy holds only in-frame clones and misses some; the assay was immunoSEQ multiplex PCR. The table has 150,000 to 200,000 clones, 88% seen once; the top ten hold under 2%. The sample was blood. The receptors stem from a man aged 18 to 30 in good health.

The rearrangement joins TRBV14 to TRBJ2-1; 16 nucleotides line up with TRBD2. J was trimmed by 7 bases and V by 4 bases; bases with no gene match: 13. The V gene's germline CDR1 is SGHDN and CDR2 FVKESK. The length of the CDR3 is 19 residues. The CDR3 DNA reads TGTGCCAGCAGCCCGGGACTAGCGGGGGGGCCGCGTGTGTTAAATGAGCAGTTCTTC. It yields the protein CASSPGLAGGPRVLNEQFF.

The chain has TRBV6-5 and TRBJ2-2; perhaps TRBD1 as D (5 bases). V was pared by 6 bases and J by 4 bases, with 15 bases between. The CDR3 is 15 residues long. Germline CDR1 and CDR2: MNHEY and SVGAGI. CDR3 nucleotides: TGTGCCAGCAGGGCTGACAGAGTGGGCACCGGGGAGCTGTTTTTT. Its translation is CASRADRVGTGELFF.

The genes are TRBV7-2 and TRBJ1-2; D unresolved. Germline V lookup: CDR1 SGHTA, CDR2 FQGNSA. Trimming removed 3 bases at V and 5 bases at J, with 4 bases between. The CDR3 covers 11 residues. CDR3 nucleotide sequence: TGTGCCAGCAGCTTCAAATATGGCTACACCTTC. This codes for CASSFKYGYTF.

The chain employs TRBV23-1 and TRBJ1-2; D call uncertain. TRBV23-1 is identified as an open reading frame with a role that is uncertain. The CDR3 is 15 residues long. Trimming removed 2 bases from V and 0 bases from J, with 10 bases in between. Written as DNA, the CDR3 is TGCGCCAGCAGTCAAAGGATCGGGTCTAACTATGGCTACACCTTC. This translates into CASSQRIGSNYGYTF.

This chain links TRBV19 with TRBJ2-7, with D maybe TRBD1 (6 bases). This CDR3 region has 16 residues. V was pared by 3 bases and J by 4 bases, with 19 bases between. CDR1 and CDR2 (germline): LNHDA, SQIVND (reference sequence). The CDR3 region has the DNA TGTGCCAGTAGTATGTCTCAGGGGTTCTCCTTATACGAGCAGTACTTC. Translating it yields CASSMSQGFSLYEQYF.

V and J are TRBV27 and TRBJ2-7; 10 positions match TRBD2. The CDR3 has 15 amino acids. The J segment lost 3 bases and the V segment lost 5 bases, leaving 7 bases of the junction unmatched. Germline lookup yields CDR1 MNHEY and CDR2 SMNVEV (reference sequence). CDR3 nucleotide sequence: TGTGCCAGCAGTATACTAGCGGGGAGATTCTACGAGCAGTACTTC. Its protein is CASSILAGRFYEQYF.

The CDR3 is CASSFRTGSQSLDTF. The CDR3 nucleotides read TGTGCCAGCAGCTTTCGAACCGGGTCCCAAAGTCTCGACACCTTC. This rearrangement joins TRBV5-6 to TRBJ1-2; no clear D gene. The germline V gene encodes CDR1 SGHDT and CDR2 YYEEEE. The CDR3 consists of 15 residues. Trimming removed 2 bases at V and 12 bases at J, with 23 bases between.

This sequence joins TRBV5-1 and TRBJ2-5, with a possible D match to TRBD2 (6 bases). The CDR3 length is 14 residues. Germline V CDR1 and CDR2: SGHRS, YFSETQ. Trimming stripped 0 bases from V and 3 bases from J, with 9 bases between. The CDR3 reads CASSLGLGEETQYF. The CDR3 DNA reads TGCGCCAGCAGCTTGGGACTAGGGGAAGAGACCCAGTACTTC.

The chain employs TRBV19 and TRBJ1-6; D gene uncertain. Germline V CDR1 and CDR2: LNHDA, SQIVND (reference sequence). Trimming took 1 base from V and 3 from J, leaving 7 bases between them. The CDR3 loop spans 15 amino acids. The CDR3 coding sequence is TGTGCCAGTAGTATAGGCGGCAGCTATAATTCACCCCTCCACTTT. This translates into CASSIGGSYNSPLHF.

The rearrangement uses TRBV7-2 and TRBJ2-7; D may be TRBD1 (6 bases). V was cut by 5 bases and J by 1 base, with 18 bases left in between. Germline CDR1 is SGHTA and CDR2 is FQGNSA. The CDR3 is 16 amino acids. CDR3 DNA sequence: TGTGCCAGCAGCCATCCCCCGAACAGGGTGTCCTACGAGCAGTACTTC. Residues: CASSHPPNRVSYEQYF. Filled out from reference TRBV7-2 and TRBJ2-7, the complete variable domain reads GAGVSQSPSNKVTEKGKDVELRCDPISGHTALYWYRQSLGQGLEFLIYFQGNSAPDKSGLPSDRFSAERTGGSVSTLTIQRTQQEDSAVYLCASSHPPNRVSYEQYFGPGTRLTVT.

CDR3 loop: CASSLKTGTRNTGELFF. Here the CDR3 DNA reads TGTGCCAGCAGCTTGAAGACGGGGACCCGGAACACCGGGGAGCTGTTTTTT. V gene TRBV5-4 combines with J gene TRBJ2-2, with D possibly being TRBD1 or TRBD2 (5 bases each). This CDR3 is built from 17 residues. CDR1 and CDR2 (germline): SGHNT, YYREEE (reference sequence). V shed 1 base and J shed 1 base, with 14 bases lying between them.

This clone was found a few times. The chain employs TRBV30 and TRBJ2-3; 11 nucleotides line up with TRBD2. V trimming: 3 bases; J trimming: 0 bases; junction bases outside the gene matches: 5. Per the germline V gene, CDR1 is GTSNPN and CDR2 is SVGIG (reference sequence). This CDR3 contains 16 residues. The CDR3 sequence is CAWSSGLAASTDTQYF. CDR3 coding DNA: TGTGCCTGGAGCTCGGGACTAGCGGCTAGCACAGATACGCAGTATTTT.

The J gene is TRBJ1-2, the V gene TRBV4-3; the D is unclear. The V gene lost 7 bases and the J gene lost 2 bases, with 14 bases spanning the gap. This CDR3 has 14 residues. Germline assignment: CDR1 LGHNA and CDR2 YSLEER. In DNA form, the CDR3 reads TGCGCCAGCAAGGGAAGGCCTGGGAACTATGGCTACACCTTC. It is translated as CASKGRPGNYGYTF.

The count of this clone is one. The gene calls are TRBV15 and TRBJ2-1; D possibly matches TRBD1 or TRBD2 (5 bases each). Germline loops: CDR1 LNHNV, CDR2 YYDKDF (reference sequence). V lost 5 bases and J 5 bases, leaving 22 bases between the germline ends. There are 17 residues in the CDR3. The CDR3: CATSAPAGTDDNNEQFF. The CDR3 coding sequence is TGTGCCACCAGCGCACCCGCCGGGACGGATGACAACAATGAGCAGTTCTTC.